Listed below are T cell receptor beta chains from one sample, sequenced in a study of T cell responses to AZD1222 COVID-19 vaccine. Profiled with immunoSEQ multiplex PCR; TCRdb holds only in-frame clones, not every one. The repertoire holds 99,000 or so clones, about 90% seen once, with about 2.9% in the top ten. The sample was peripheral blood, taken on day 0 of AZD1222 vaccination. The receptors derive from an adult in good health. Both conserved end residues are part of each CDR3. D genes are given only for firm matches. The size of a clone is reported for some rows only, either as once, few or many, or as a class for expanded clones.

TRBJ2-5	NA	TRBV5-1	NA	TGCGCCAGCAGCTTGGGAATGGAGACCCAGTACTTC	CASSLGMETQYF
TRBJ1-1	NA	TRBV5-1	TRBD1	TGCGCCAGCAGCTTCCAGGCGTCGACAGGGACGGGAGAAGCTTTCTTT	CASSFQASTGTGEAFF
TRBJ2-7	NA	TRBV10-2	NA	TGCGCCAGCAGTGAATTCAGTTACGAGCAGTACTTC	CASSEFSYEQYF
TRBJ1-2	NA	TRBV20-1	NA	TGCAGTGCTAAGGCAAACTATGGCTACACCTTC	CSAKANYGYTF
TRBJ2-1	NA	TRBV9	TRBD2	TGTGCCAGCAGCGTAGGGGCTAGCGGGGGGCTGAGCTCCTACAATGAGCAGTTCTTC	CASSVGASGGLSSYNEQFF
TRBJ1-3	NA	TRBV6-5	TRBD1	TGTGCCACCACGACAGGGCCCCTCTCTGGAAACACCATATATTTT	CATTTGPLSGNTIYF
TRBJ1-4	NA	TRBV6-6	NA	TGTGCCAGCAGTTACAAGACGTTTGCAACTAATGAAAAACTGTTTTTT	CASSYKTFATNEKLFF
TRBJ2-5	NA	TRBV20-1	NA	TGCAGTGCTAGTACCCGGGTACAGGGGACCCAGTACTTC	CSASTRVQGTQYF
TRBJ1-1	NA	TRBV7-2	TRBD1	TGTGCCAGCAGCCCAGGACAGGGAGGGAACACTGAAGCTTTCTTT	CASSPGQGGNTEAFF
TRBJ1-5	NA	TRBV19	NA	TGTGCCAGTAGTATCTGGCAGGGAGACCAGCCCCAGCATTTT	CASSIWQGDQPQHF
TRBJ2-7	few	TRBV15	TRBD1	TGTGCCACCAGCAGAGACAAGGACAGGGGCGAGCAGTACTTC	CATSRDKDRGEQYF
TRBJ2-3	few	TRBV7-8	NA	TGTGCCAGCAGCTTAAAAAGGGTTTCAGATACGCAGTATTTT	CASSLKRVSDTQYF
TRBJ2-3	NA	TRBV9	TRBD2	TGTGCCAGCAGCGTCCGACGGGAGGGTACGCAGTATTTT	CASSVRREGTQYF
TRBJ1-1	NA	TRBV6-1	NA	TGTGCCAGCAAGTCGGCGGGTTCGAACACTGAAGCTTTCTTT	CASKSAGSNTEAFF
TRBJ2-1	once	TRBV5-6	NA	TGTGCCAGCAGCGACCCGGGACTCAATGAGCAGTTCTTC	CASSDPGLNEQFF
TRBJ2-5	NA	TRBV7-6	TRBD2	TGTGCCAGCAGCTGGTGGACTAGCGGACAAGAGACCCAGTACTTC	CASSWWTSGQETQYF
TRBJ2-1	NA	TRBV19	TRBD2	TGTGCCAGTAGTATGACGGGAGGGCCCTTTGAGCAGTTCTTC	CASSMTGGPFEQFF
TRBJ2-2	NA	TRBV6-5	NA	TGTGCCAGCAGCCCAAGCAGGGGTTACACCGGGGAGCTGTTTTTT	CASSPSRGYTGELFF
TRBJ2-4	few	TRBV7-8	TRBD2	TGTGCCAGCAGCCGAGCGGGGGGGAAAAACATTCAGTACTTC	CASSRAGGKNIQYF
TRBJ2-1	NA	TRBV11-2	TRBD2	TGTGCCAGCAGCTTAAGACTAGCGGGGGGGTACTACAATGAGCAGTTCTTC	CASSLRLAGGYYNEQFF
TRBJ1-4	NA	TRBV6-5	NA	TGTGCCAGCGGGTTCGTAAATGAAAAACTGTTTTTT	CASGFVNEKLFF
TRBJ2-7	NA	TRBV3-1/TRBV3-2	NA	TGTGCCAGCAGCCAATATGAGGCCGGACCCTACGAGCAGTACTTC	CASSQYEAGPYEQYF
TRBJ1-1	once	TRBV11-3	TRBD1	TGTGCCAGCAGCTTAGTAGGACAGGGGAACACTGAAGCTTTCTTT	CASSLVGQGNTEAFF
TRBJ1-1	NA	TRBV6-5	NA	TGTGCCAGCAGTAGGCGCAGGGACACTGAAGCTTTCTTT	CASSRRRDTEAFF
TRBJ2-4	NA	TRBV27	TRBD1	TGTGCCAGCAGTTTATCAGGGGGCAATGACATTCAGTACTTC	CASSLSGGNDIQYF
TRBJ1-1	NA	TRBV21-1	NA	TGTGCCAGCAGCAAAAGAGATCAGGGAAAAACTGAAGCTTTCTTT	CASSKRDQGKTEAFF
TRBJ1-2	NA	TRBV6-2/TRBV6-3	NA	TGTGCCAGCAGTTACTCCGAGACTGGAGGTCATGGCTACACCTTC	CASSYSETGGHGYTF
TRBJ2-7	NA	TRBV20-1	NA	TGCAGTGCTAGTGAGGGGAGGTTCTACGAGCAGTACTTC	CSASEGRFYEQYF
TRBJ2-1	NA	TRBV7-2	TRBD1	TGTGCCAGCAGCTTAGTAGTTAGGGGGCGAAACAATGAGCAGTTCTTC	CASSLVVRGRNNEQFF
TRBJ1-5	NA	TRBV6-5	TRBD1	TGTGCCAGCAGTTACCCGGGACAGGGTGCTCAGCCCCAGCATTTT	CASSYPGQGAQPQHF
TRBJ1-4	NA	TRBV27	NA	TGTGCCAGCAGTTTATCCCCGGGGGAAGGCGAAAAACTGTTTTTT	CASSLSPGEGEKLFF
TRBJ1-6	NA	TRBV5-1	NA	TGTGCCAGCAGCTTGGACTTTATCGGTGGGGCGACCCTCCACTTT	CASSLDFIGGATLHF
TRBJ2-3	NA	TRBV7-2	NA	TGTGCCAGCAGCTTCCTCAGGGGCGGGACGTCTGATACGCAGTATTTT	CASSFLRGGTSDTQYF
TRBJ1-5	NA	TRBV6-5	TRBD1	TGTGCCAGCATTAGACAGGGGGACGGTCAGCCCCAGCATTTT	CASIRQGDGQPQHF
TRBJ1-4	NA	TRBV15	NA	TGTGCCACCAGCAGAGGGAGGGGCGAAGCGCCTGAAAAACTGTTTTTT	CATSRGRGEAPEKLFF
TRBJ2-1	NA	TRBV24-1	NA	TGTGCCACCAGTGATAACGCTTACAATGAGCAGTTCTTC	CATSDNAYNEQFF
TRBJ1-1	few	TRBV3-1/TRBV3-2	NA	TGTGCCAGCAGCCAAGGATTCGGGGATAAAGCTTTCTTT	CASSQGFGDKAFF
TRBJ2-1	NA	TRBV19	NA	TGTGCCAGTAGTATACCGCCCTCACGAGAGAACAATGAGCAGTTCTTC	CASSIPPSRENNEQFF
TRBJ1-5	NA	TRBV2	NA	TGTGCCAGCAGGGAAAATCTTGGGAATCAGCCCCAGCATTTT	CASRENLGNQPQHF
TRBJ1-2	NA	TRBV5-6	NA	TGTGCCAGCAGCTTGGAACAGTCTTACTATGGCTACACCTTC	CASSLEQSYYGYTF
TRBJ2-1	NA	TRBV11-3	TRBD1	TGTGCCAGCAGCCCGGGACAGGGGGCCGACAATGAGCAGTTCTTC	CASSPGQGADNEQFF
TRBJ2-7	once	TRBV15	TRBD1	TGTGCCACCAGCAGAGGGAAGACAGGGGGCCACGAGCAGTACTTC	CATSRGKTGGHEQYF
TRBJ1-6	NA	TRBV9	TRBD1	TGTGCCAGCAGCCCAAAGACAGGGAATAATTCACCCCTCCACTTT	CASSPKTGNNSPLHF
TRBJ1-6	NA	TRBV20-1	NA	TGCAGTGCTCAGTCAGGGGATACCCTCCACTTT	CSAQSGDTLHF
TRBJ2-1	NA	TRBV27	NA	TGTGCCAGCAGTCCCGGACTTAACGTGGCCTACAATGAGCAGTTCTTC	CASSPGLNVAYNEQFF
TRBJ1-2	NA	TRBV7-9	NA	TGTGCCAGCAGCTTACCCTCAGGGGCCTACTTCTCGCGGATTGGCTACACCTTC	CASSLPSGAYFSRIGYTF
TRBJ1-2	NA	TRBV5-4	TRBD1	TGTGCCAGCAGCGCCGGAGGGACAGACATCTACTATGGCTACACCTTC	CASSAGGTDIYYGYTF
TRBJ1-3	NA	TRBV9	NA	TGTGCCAGCAGCGTAGCGGTAGCGGGGAGTTCTGGAAACACCATATATTTT	CASSVAVAGSSGNTIYF
TRBJ1-5	NA	TRBV11-2	TRBD1	TGTGCCAGCAGCCCAGGGGACAGGCAGTCGGGTTTGGGGCCCCAGCATTTT	CASSPGDRQSGLGPQHF
TRBJ2-1	NA	TRBV6-1	TRBD1	TGTGCCAGCAGTGAAAGGGCAGGGGGCCTAAGCTCCTACAATGAGCAGTTCTTC	CASSERAGGLSSYNEQFF
TRBJ1-2	NA	TRBV12-5	TRBD1	TGTGCTAGTGGTCCGACAGGGGGCACGGGCTACACCTTC	CASGPTGGTGYTF
TRBJ2-1	NA	TRBV6-2/TRBV6-3	NA	TGTGCCAGCAGTTTCTCGACAGACTACAATGAGCAGTTCTTC	CASSFSTDYNEQFF
TRBJ1-2	NA	TRBV12-3/TRBV12-4	NA	TGTGCCAGCAGTTCTACTCGCCTCACTCCCACCTTC	CASSSTRLTPTF
TRBJ2-5	few	TRBV10-2	NA	TGCGCCAGCAGTGAGTACAACCAAGAGACCCAGTACTTC	CASSEYNQETQYF
TRBJ2-2	NA	TRBV7-2	TRBD2	TGTGCCAGCAGCTTAAAGGCCCCTAGCGGGAGCCCCGGGGAGCTGTTTTTT	CASSLKAPSGSPGELFF